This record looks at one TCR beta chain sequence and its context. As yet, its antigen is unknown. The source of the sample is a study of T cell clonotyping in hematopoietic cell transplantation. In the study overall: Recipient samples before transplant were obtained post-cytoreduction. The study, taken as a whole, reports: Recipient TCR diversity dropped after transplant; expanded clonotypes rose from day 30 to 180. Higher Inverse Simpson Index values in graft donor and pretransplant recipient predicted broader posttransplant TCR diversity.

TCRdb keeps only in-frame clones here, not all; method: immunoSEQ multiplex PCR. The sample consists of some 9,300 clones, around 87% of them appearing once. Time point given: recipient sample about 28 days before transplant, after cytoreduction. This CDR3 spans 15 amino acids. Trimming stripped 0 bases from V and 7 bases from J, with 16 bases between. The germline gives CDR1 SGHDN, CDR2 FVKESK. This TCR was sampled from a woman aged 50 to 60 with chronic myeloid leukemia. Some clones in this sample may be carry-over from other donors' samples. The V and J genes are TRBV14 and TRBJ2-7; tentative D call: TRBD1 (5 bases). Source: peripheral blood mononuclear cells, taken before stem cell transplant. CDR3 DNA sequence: TGTGCCAGCAGCCAAGATAATATCCCAGGGTTTGAGCAGTACTTC. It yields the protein CASSQDNIPGFEQYF.